The source of this T cell receptor (beta chain) is a study of beta chain features in type 1 diabetes. Regarding the study as a whole: Shortening of TCRB CDR3s, moderate but significant, appeared in all four CD4+ subsets of Type 1 diabetes patients.

Germline assignment: CDR1 MNHNY and CDR2 SVGAGI (reference sequence). The junction had 5 bases not matched to a gene; V was cut back by 4 bases and J by 3 bases. This CDR3 is built from 15 residues. This clone has only a few counts. The antigen is unknown. What was sequenced were expressed TCRB transcripts, since all of the isolated RNA had been reverse transcribed. TCRdb keeps only in-frame clones here, not all; method: immunoSEQ multiplex PCR. The table includes more than 150,000 clones, approximately 9.1% detected once. The genes are TRBV6-6 and TRBJ1-5; 8 bases fit TRBD1. The clonotype was recovered from a woman in her twenties or thirties with type 1 diabetes. Input material: central memory CD4+ T cells from blood. CDR3 protein: CASSLTGVNNQPQHF. The CDR3 DNA reads as TGTGCCAGCAGTTTGACAGGGGTTAACAATCAGCCCCAGCATTTT.